The rows below give T cell receptor beta chains drawn from one sample of a study of blood T cell repertoires in COVID-19. TCRdb keeps only in-frame clones here, not all; method: immunoSEQ multiplex PCR. The table lists 450,000 to 500,000 clones, about 90% of them singletons. Material: PBMCs or T cells enriched from blood (not recorded which). Receptor source: a woman younger than 30 who had recovered from COVID-19. Both conserved end residues are part of each CDR3. D genes are given only for firm matches. Clone size, where shown, is once, few, many, or a class for clones that have expanded.

TRBV9	TRBJ2-7	NA	NA	CASSVGPLGASYEQYF	TGTGCCAGCAGCGTAGGGCCGTTAGGAGCTTCCTACGAGCAGTACTTC
TRBV5-4	TRBJ2-5	NA	TRBD2	CASSSPSGGGETQYF	TGTGCCAGCAGCTCGCCTAGCGGGGGAGGTGAGACCCAGTACTTC
TRBV2	TRBJ1-2	NA	TRBD1	CASSVFTGGARYTF	TGTGCCAGCAGTGTCTTCACAGGGGGCGCGCGCTACACCTTC
TRBV7-9	TRBJ1-5	NA	TRBD1	CASSLGDRGWGNQPQHF	TGTGCCAGCAGCTTAGGGGACAGGGGATGGGGCAATCAGCCCCAGCATTTT
TRBV5-6	TRBJ2-1	NA	TRBD2	CASSLVSSGGLEQFF	TGTGCCAGCAGCTTGGTGTCTAGCGGGGGTCTTGAGCAGTTCTTC
TRBV5-6	TRBJ1-2	NA	NA	CASSLGGERQAGGYTF	TGTGCCAGCAGCTTGGGAGGGGAGAGACAGGCTGGTGGCTACACCTTC
TRBV13	TRBJ2-3	NA	TRBD2	CASSYQRGGQYF	TGTGCCAGCAGCTACCAGCGGGGCGGGCAGTATTTT
TRBV5-1	TRBJ2-3	NA	TRBD1	CASSLRTGGGTDTQYF	TGCGCCAGCAGCTTGCGGACAGGGGGCGGCACAGATACGCAGTATTTT
TRBV19	TRBJ2-7	NA	TRBD2	CASHPGGRAGASTYEQYF	TGTGCCAGTCACCCAGGAGGTAGAGCGGGGGCTTCCACCTACGAGCAGTACTTC
TRBV2	TRBJ1-1	NA	TRBD1	CASTKDRGLGRDEAFF	TGTGCCAGCACTAAAGACAGGGGGCTAGGGAGGGATGAAGCTTTCTTT
TRBV30	TRBJ1-3	NA	NA	CAWRKTGLGNTIYF	TGTGCCTGGAGAAAGACAGGTCTCGGAAACACCATATATTTT
TRBV6-1	TRBJ1-5	NA	NA	CASSEPGYQPQHF	TGTGCCAGCAGTGAACCCGGGTATCAGCCCCAGCATTTT
TRBV7-9	TRBJ1-2	NA	NA	CASSPAEGYTF	TGTGCCAGCAGTCCCGCCGAGGGCTACACCTTC
TRBV5-8	TRBJ2-6	NA	TRBD1	CASSHNRQGLGANVLTF	TGTGCCAGCAGCCACAACCGACAGGGGCTTGGGGCCAACGTCCTGACTTTC
TRBV30	TRBJ1-6	NA	NA	CAWAGDSPLHF	TGTGCCTGGGCGGGGGATTCACCCCTCCACTTT
TRBV27	TRBJ1-2	NA	NA	CASSLISGGIGYTF	TGTGCCAGCAGTTTAATATCGGGGGGTATTGGCTACACCTTC
TRBV6-4	TRBJ2-3	NA	TRBD2	CASSPSGEAYTDTQYF	TGTGCCAGCAGTCCTAGCGGGGAGGCCTACACAGATACGCAGTATTTT
TRBV19	TRBJ1-3	NA	NA	CASSSGGGEVGRNTIYF	TGTGCCAGTAGTTCCGGCGGAGGGGAAGTAGGACGAAACACCATATATTTT
TRBV12-3/TRBV12-4	TRBJ1-1	NA	NA	CASSGGGRKSFF	TGTGCCAGCAGTGGGGGGGGGCGAAAATCCTTCTTT
TRBV19	TRBJ2-3	NA	NA	CASSSGATDTQYF	TGTGCCAGTTCGAGCGGAGCCACAGATACGCAGTATTTT
TRBV5-1	TRBJ2-2	NA	TRBD1	CASSLPMDRGLTGELFF	TGCGCCAGCAGCCTACCCATGGACAGGGGGTTAACCGGGGAGCTGTTTTTT
TRBV15	TRBJ2-7	once	NA	CATSRGDQGYDLQYF	TGTGCCACCAGCAGAGGTGATCAGGGTTATGATCTGCAGTACTTC
TRBV28	TRBJ2-3	NA	TRBD1	CASSKAGGQITDTQYF	TGTGCCAGCAGTAAGGCAGGGGGCCAGATTACAGATACGCAGTATTTT
TRBV18	TRBJ1-1	NA	NA	CASSPLEGLSTEAFF	TGTGCCAGCTCACCTCTGGAGGGGTTGAGCACTGAAGCTTTCTTT
TRBV3-1/TRBV3-2	TRBJ1-6	NA	TRBD1	CASSQAGTDNSPLHF	TGTGCCAGCAGCCAAGCTGGGACAGATAATTCACCCCTCCACTTT
TRBV24-1	TRBJ1-3	NA	NA	CATSEREEPGSGNTIYF	TGTGCCACCAGTGAGAGAGAAGAGCCAGGCTCTGGAAACACCATATATTTT